This passage covers 19 T cell receptor beta chains from one sample sequenced in a study of cytomegalovirus exposure and HLA in healthy donors. Vbeta (60) and Jbeta (13) primers were used in the PCR. Sequencing was performed with immunoSEQ multiplex PCR; in TCRdb, only in-frame clones are kept and a portion is missing. The sample yields about 100,000 clones, around 75% seen once. Sequencing was performed on PBMCs. The receptor set was obtained from a male donor in good health and CMV-seropositive.

The chain has TRBV2 and TRBJ2-1, with 10 bases matching TRBD2. CDR1 and CDR2 from the germline V gene are SNHLY and FYNNEI. The CDR3 extends over 14 amino acids. With V trimmed by 5 bases and J by 5 bases, 3 bases remained unmatched. The CDR3 sequence: CASSWTSGNNEQFF. The DNA for the CDR3 is TGTGCCAGCAGTTGGACTAGCGGTAACAATGAGCAGTTCTTC. Filled out from reference TRBV2 and TRBJ2-1, the complete variable domain reads EPEVTQTPSHQVTQMGQEVILRCVPISNHLYFYWYRQILGQKVEFLVSFYNNEISEKSEIFDDQFSVERPDGSNFTLKIRSTKLEDSAMYFCASSWTSGNNEQFFGPGTRLTVL.

The chain joins TRBV6-1 to TRBJ1-2, with unresolved D. The germline V gene has CDR1 MNHNS and CDR2 SASEGT. The CDR3 runs to 15 residues. V lost 0 bases, J lost 5 bases, and 13 bases lay in between. The chain's CDR3 is CASSEANTRTYGYTF. The CDR3 nucleotides read TGTGCCAGCAGTGAAGCGAATACGAGGACTTATGGCTACACCTTC.

The table lists this clone with a count of one. The V gene is TRBV5-1, the J gene TRBJ1-2; possibly TRBD1 for D (5 bases). V lost 0 bases and J 2 bases, leaving 8 bases between the germline ends. The CDR3 sequence is 14 residues long. CDR1 is SGHRS, CDR2 YFSETQ, per germline. CDR3 protein: CASSLAPGNYGYTF. The CDR3 region has the DNA TGCGCCAGCAGCTTGGCCCCAGGGAACTATGGCTACACCTTC.

The rearrangement uses TRBV5-1 and TRBJ2-1; maybe TRBD1 (6 bases). Germline loops: CDR1 SGHRS, CDR2 YFSETQ. With 0 bases removed from V and 9 bases from J, the gap between germline ends came to 19 bases. This CDR3 comprises 16 residues. The CDR3 here is CASSLGDTTASREQFF. CDR3 coding DNA: TGCGCCAGCAGCTTGGGGGACACGACAGCCTCCCGTGAGCAGTTCTTC.

The chain couples TRBV4-1 to TRBJ2-5; TRBD1 matches at 8 bases. The V gene's germline CDR1 is MGHRA and CDR2 YSYEKL. There are 15 residues in the CDR3. The ends lost 3 bases at V and 4 bases at J; junction bases unmatched: 7. CDR3 sequence reads: CASSHGQGGRETQYF. CDR3 bases: TGCGCCAGCAGCCATGGACAGGGTGGAAGAGAGACCCAGTACTTC.

This chain uses TRBV18 with TRBJ1-2; TRBD1 matches at 7 bases. Germline trimming cut 2 bases from V and 5 bases from J; bases unmatched to any gene: 8. There are 15 residues in the CDR3. Germline CDR1 KGHSH, CDR2 LQKENI. DNA of the CDR3: TGTGCCAGCTCACCAGACAGGGTATTCGGGTATGGCTACACCTTC. It encodes CASSPDRVFGYGYTF.

The chain combines TRBV27 with TRBJ2-6; D perhaps matches TRBD1 (6 bases). The CDR3 covers 15 residues. V lost 6 bases and J lost 0, with 9 bases in between. Germline assignment: CDR1 MNHEY and CDR2 SMNVEV (reference sequence). CDR3 coding DNA: TGTGCCAGCAGAGGACAGAGCTCTGGGGCCAACGTCCTGACTTTC. Its translation: CASRGQSSGANVLTF.

The chain joins TRBV10-3 to TRBJ2-1, with TRBD2 matching over 9 bases. CDR1 is ENHRY and CDR2 is SYGVKD in the germline V gene. This CDR3 has 16 residues. Trimming cost V 0 bases and J 5 bases; bases outside gene matches: 5. The CDR3 DNA sequence: TGTGCCATCAGTGAGTCCGGCGGGGGGGCCGACAATGAGCAGTTCTTC. Translating it yields CAISESGGGADNEQFF.

This clone turned up a few times. The genes are TRBV4-2 and TRBJ1-4; the D gene is possibly TRBD1 (5 bases). The CDR3 length is 14 residues. Germline V gene sequence: CDR1 LGHNA, CDR2 YNFKEQ. V lost 4 bases to trimming and J lost 6 bases, with 12 bases between them. CDR3 in DNA: TGTGCCAGCAGCCCCTCCGGGGGGGATGAAAAACTGTTTTTT. The encoded protein is CASSPSGGDEKLFF.

This sequence joins TRBV7-2 and TRBJ2-7; 8 nucleotides line up with TRBD2. With 5 bases clipped from V and 7 bases from J, the junction kept 13 bases outside the gene matches. The CDR3 totals 15 residues. Per germline, CDR1 SGHTA and CDR2 FQGNSA. CDR3 region: CASSPPPVAGLEQYF. CDR3 in DNA: TGTGCCAGCAGCCCTCCCCCCGTAGCGGGGCTGGAGCAGTACTTC.

CDR3 nucleotides: TGTGCCAGCAGCTTTGGTGGGGGCGGTGAGCAGTACTTC. Translated: CASSFGGGGEQYF. This chain uses TRBV7-8 with TRBJ2-7, with TRBD1 as a possible D gene (6 bases). The germline V and J ends were trimmed by 3 bases and 7 bases, with 13 bases remaining between them. CDR3 length: 13 amino acids. Germline assignment: CDR1 SGHVS and CDR2 FQNEAQ.

The chain employs TRBV11-3 and TRBJ2-1; D possibly corresponds to TRBD1 (5 bases). This CDR3 region has 12 residues. Germline loops: CDR1 SGHNT, CDR2 YENEEA. V lost 5 bases to trimming and J lost 7 bases, with 9 bases between them. The CDR3 DNA reads as TGTGCCAGCAGCGCGACAGTTAATGAGCAGTTCTTC. This encodes CASSATVNEQFF.

J is TRBJ2-3 and V is TRBV11-2, with TRBD2 matching 7 bases. The CDR3 has 15 amino acids. Germline CDR1 reads SGHAT; CDR2 reads FQNNGV. V shed 0 bases, J shed 2 bases, and the junction held 2 bases outside the gene matches. CDR3 sequence reads: CASSLERGNTDTQYF. The CDR3 coding sequence is TGTGCCAGCAGCTTAGAGCGGGGGAACACAGATACGCAGTATTTT.

This clone has just a few counts. The gene calls are TRBV28 and TRBJ1-5; 10 bases match TRBD1. This CDR3 contains 17 residues. The trim removed 3 bases at V and 3 bases at J, leaving 8 bases unmatched. Germline CDR1 is MDHEN and CDR2 is SYDVKM. CDR3 bases: TGTGCCAGCAGTTTGATAGGGACAGGGGCGGACAATCAGCCCCAGCATTTT. Translating it yields CASSLIGTGADNQPQHF.

The chain employs TRBV7-9 and TRBJ1-1; D call uncertain. V was pared by 1 base and J by 11 bases, with 11 bases between. The CDR3 loop spans 12 amino acids. Germline V CDR1 and CDR2: SEHNR, FQNEAQ (reference sequence). The CDR3 loop is CASSLESSVAFF. The CDR3 coding sequence is TGTGCCAGCAGCTTAGAATCATCAGTTGCTTTCTTT.

This sequence joins TRBV7-2 and TRBJ2-5, with a possible D match to TRBD2 (5 bases). CDR1 SGHTA and CDR2 FQGNSA come from the germline V gene. The V and J ends lost 3 bases and 4 bases respectively, with 15 bases between them. The CDR3 extends over 15 amino acids. DNA for the CDR3: TGTGCCAGCAGCTTGTACCGGGGTGTGGGAGAGACCCAGTACTTC. It is translated as CASSLYRGVGETQYF.

This clone was picked up a small number of times. This chain uses TRBV9 with TRBJ2-7, with 11 bases that match TRBD2. The CDR3 is 14 amino acids. With V trimmed by 4 bases and J by 5 bases, 5 bases remained unmatched. Germline CDR1 and CDR2: SGDLS and YYNGEE. CDR3 nucleotides: TGTGCCAGCAGCCCCGGACTAGCGGGCAACGAGCAGTACTTC. Encoded protein: CASSPGLAGNEQYF.

The chain uses TRBV4-1 and TRBJ2-2; no firm D call. Per the germline V gene, CDR1 is MGHRA and CDR2 is YSYEKL. CDR3 length: 17 residues. Trimming pared 2 bases from V and 0 bases from J, leaving 13 bases between. The chain's CDR3 is CASSQMRGSPNTGELFF. CDR3 sequence (DNA): TGCGCCAGCAGCCAAATGAGAGGATCCCCGAACACCGGGGAGCTGTTTTTT.

This clone is a singleton in its sample. One end of the junction fails to match germline, which may point to a read error. The identical CDR3 is also encoded by other nucleotide sequences in the sample. The genes are TRBV19 and TRBJ1-1; no clear D. Germline V gene lookup returns CDR1 LNHDA and CDR2 SQIVND (reference sequence). The CDR3 length is 18 residues. As DNA, the CDR3 is TGTGCCAGTAGTACGGGAGTCATTGGATTGATTAGGTACACTGAAGCGTTCTTT. Translation: CASSTGVIGLIRYTEAFF.